This TCR beta chain was profiled in a study of T cells in Graves' hyperthyroidism and ophthalmopathy. Whole-study findings and limits: In blood, most of the thyroid clonotypes expanded above 0.001 were also present.

Patients with ophthalmopathy all had a Clinical Activity Score of at least 3, a NOSPECS grade of at least 4 and duration under 3 months. Uncontrolled infection, other autoimmune disease, pregnancy or lactation excluded patients. Based on clinical symptoms, serum thyroxine and TRAb, thyroid ultrasound and orbital computed tomography, diagnoses were reached. Trimming cost V 4 bases and J 7 bases; bases outside gene matches: 7. This CDR3 has 17 amino acids. Germline V lookup: CDR1 SEHNR, CDR2 FQNEAQ (reference sequence). This clonotype was counted between two and nine times. What it binds is not known. RNA transcripts gave rise to amplified TCR beta CDR3 regions. The TCR CDR3 was amplified in a first-round RT-PCR using the HTBI primer set. From the multiplex PCR reads, TCRdb called clonotypes with MiXCR, one entry per CDR3 protein. Found here are about 640,000 distinct CDR3 sequences, under 25% of them singletons; the top ten hold about 35%.

Sample: blood. This receptor was taken from a man in his thirties or forties with Graves' ophthalmopathy. The rearrangement joins TRBV7-9 to TRBJ2-1; 16 bases map to TRBD2. The CDR3 region has the DNA TGTGCCAGCAGCTCCCCGGGACTAGCGGGAGGGGGGAATGAGCAGTTCTTC. This encodes CASSSPGLAGGGNEQFF.